This T cell receptor beta chain was sequenced in a study of T cell responses to AZD1222 COVID-19 vaccine. Concerning this clone: Its antigen is still unknown.

CDR3 length: 14 residues. CDR1 is LGHNA and CDR2 is YSLEER in the germline V gene. Trimming cost V 1 base and J 4 bases, with 10 bases left between them. Method: immunoSEQ multiplex PCR; TCRdb's copy keeps in-frame clones and lacks some. The profile shows 150,000 to 180,000 clones, around nine tenths of them singletons. Study conclusions and caveats: In a largely white British group with more females than males, clonal diversity was possibly underestimated. In the spike-specific TCR repertoire, nearly half reportedly target unmutated variant regions. Dominant CD4 TCR responses targeted spike regions 160-218 and 743-854. The number of AZD1222 recipients seropositive at baseline was only 5 to 7.

V usage is TRBV4-3 and J usage is TRBJ1-1, with D maybe TRBD1 (5 bases). The sequencing here drew on peripheral blood, taken on day 0 of AZD1222 vaccination. The sequence came from an adult in good health. CDR3 nucleotides: TGCGCCAGCAGCCAAGTGGGGGGATCCACTGAAGCTTTCTTT. It codes for CASSQVGGSTEAFF.